Each of the 14 T cell receptor beta chains below was sequenced from the same sample in a study of CD8+ T cells in alopecia areata. cDNA reverse transcribed from extracted RNA served as the sequencing template. Assay used: immunoSEQ multiplex PCR; TCRdb lists only in-frame clones, some missing. The sample comprises around 140,000 clones, 45% to 60% of which are singletons, and 15% rests with the top ten. Sample treatment: oral pan-JAK inhibitor, 5-10 mg twice daily. Specimen: CD8+ T cells sorted from blood, collected at week 4, from a patient treated with tofacitinib. Receptor source: a human donor with alopecia areata.

The chain links TRBV11-1 to TRBJ2-5, with a weak D call TRBD2 (6 bases). This CDR3 is built from 15 residues. V gave up 3 bases and J gave up 4 bases, with 15 bases separating them. CDR1 and CDR2 from the germline V gene are SGHAT and FQDESV (reference sequence). In DNA form, the CDR3 reads TGTGCCAGCAGCTTTGGGACCGTGGAGGGAGAGACCCAGTACTTC. Translation gives CASSFGTVEGETQYF.

The chain has TRBV6-5 and TRBJ1-2; tentative D call: TRBD1 (5 bases). V was shortened by 2 bases and J by 4 bases, with 8 bases between the two germline ends. The CDR3 covers 13 residues. The V gene's germline CDR1 is MNHEY and CDR2 SVGAGI. The chain's CDR3 is CASSYADTYGYTF. Here the CDR3 DNA reads TGTGCCAGCAGTTACGCGGACACCTATGGCTACACCTTC.

This clone has just a few counts. This chain links TRBV29-1 with TRBJ1-2, with D hard to call. Trimming left V 4 bases short and J 8 bases short, with 11 bases between. There are 11 residues in the CDR3. The germline CDR1 and CDR2 sequences are SQVTM and ANQGSEA. The CDR3 DNA is TGCAGCGTTGGGAGTTTATGGGGCTACACCTTC. Translating it yields CSVGSLWGYTF.

V and J are TRBV13 and TRBJ1-1; D not resolved. The CDR3 runs 14 residues. Germline V gives CDR1 PRHDT, CDR2 FYEKMQ (reference sequence). Between the trimmed V and J ends, which lost 5 bases and 0 bases, there was a span of 10 bases. This CDR3 reads CASSIDGMNTEAFF. DNA of the CDR3: TGTGCCAGCAGCATAGACGGCATGAACACTGAAGCTTTCTTT.

This chain links TRBV5-1 with TRBJ1-2, with D unresolved. This CDR3 region has 12 residues. V dropped 4 bases and J dropped 2 bases, with 6 bases sitting between them. From germline, CDR1 is SGHRS and CDR2 YFSETQ. CDR3 bases: TGCGCCAGCAGCGGAGGGAACTATGGCTACACCTTC. This codes for CASSGGNYGYTF. The full variable domain, its missing parts supplied by reference TRBV5-1 and TRBJ1-2, is KAGVTQTPRYLIKTRGQQVTLSCSPISGHRSVSWYQQTPGQGLQFLFEYFSETQRNKGNFPGRFSGRQFSNSRSEMNVSTLELGDSALYLCASSGGNYGYTFGSGTRLTVV.

V usage is TRBV29-1 and J usage is TRBJ1-1; no definite D call. CDR3 length: 11 amino acids. Between the trimmed V and J ends, which lost 4 bases and 3 bases, there was a span of 6 bases. Germline loops: CDR1 SQVTM, CDR2 ANQGSEA. The CDR3 protein is CSVVVDTEAFF. The DNA of the CDR3 is TGCAGCGTTGTAGTTGACACTGAAGCTTTCTTT. The whole variable domain, filled in from reference TRBV29-1 and TRBJ1-1, reads SAVISQKPSRDICQRGTSLTIQCQVDSQVTMMFWYRQQPGQSLTLIATANQGSEATYESGFVIDKFPISRPNLTFSTLTVSNMSPEDSSIYLCSVVVDTEAFFGQGTRLTVV.

This rearrangement joins TRBV27 to TRBJ2-3; D is uncertain. V was pared by 3 bases and J by 0 bases, with 10 bases between. Germline V lookup: CDR1 MNHEY, CDR2 SMNVEV (reference sequence). The CDR3 runs to 15 residues. CDR3: CASSLTPTSTDTQYF. DNA for the CDR3: TGTGCCAGCAGTTTGACTCCTACTAGCACAGATACGCAGTATTTT.

There are a few counts of this clone. This CDR3 reads CASSSPGQGGTGELFF. The DNA for the CDR3 is TGTGCCAGCAGCTCGCCGGGACAGGGAGGCACCGGGGAGCTGTTTTTT. The J gene is TRBJ2-2, the V gene TRBV9; 9 nucleotides line up with TRBD1. The J segment lost 4 bases and the V segment lost 4 bases, leaving 8 bases of the junction unmatched. CDR3 length: 16 residues. Germline-derived CDR1 and CDR2 are SGDLS and YYNGEE.

This chain uses TRBV7-8 with TRBJ2-3; perhaps TRBD1 as D (5 bases). V shed 4 bases and J shed 1 base, with 12 bases lying between them. CDR1 SGHVS and CDR2 FQNEAQ come from the germline V gene. The CDR3 spans 15 residues. CDR3 in amino acids: CASSSSGWGTDTQYF. Here the CDR3 DNA reads TGTGCCAGCAGCTCCTCAGGGTGGGGCACAGATACGCAGTATTTT.

The chain has TRBV5-1 and TRBJ2-2, with 8 bases fitting TRBD2. The CDR3 sequence is 15 residues long. Germline CDR1 and CDR2: SGHRS and YFSETQ. Trimming at V came to 4 bases and at J to 5 bases, leaving 7 bases not matched to a gene. CDR3 DNA sequence: TGCGCCAGCAGCACTGTAGCGGGGTGGACCGGGGAGCTGTTTTTT. Protein product: CASSTVAGWTGELFF.

The V gene is TRBV9, the J gene TRBJ2-3, with D uncertain. Germline V gene lookup returns CDR1 SGDLS and CDR2 YYNGEE. The CDR3 runs to 14 residues. Trimming removed 0 bases at V and 2 bases at J, with 7 bases between. CDR3 amino acids: CASSVGHSTDTQYF. In nucleotides, the CDR3 is TGTGCCAGCAGCGTAGGGCATTCCACAGATACGCAGTATTTT. The whole variable domain, filled in from reference TRBV9 and TRBJ2-3, reads DSGVTQTPKHLITATGQRVTLRCSPRSGDLSVYWYQQSLDQGLQFLIQYYNGEERAKGNILERFSAQQFPDLHSELNLSSLELGDSALYFCASSVGHSTDTQYFGPGTRLTVL.

This clone was seen a single time. V is TRBV13 and J is TRBJ2-3; D ambiguous. The CDR3 has 12 amino acids. Between the trimmed V and J ends, which lost 3 bases and 2 bases, there was a span of 3 bases. The germline V gene has CDR1 PRHDT and CDR2 FYEKMQ (reference sequence). CDR3 residues: CASSFYTDTQYF. Written as DNA, the CDR3 is TGTGCCAGCAGCTTCTACACAGATACGCAGTATTTT.

This sequence joins TRBV27 and TRBJ2-7; 11 positions agree with TRBD1. The CDR3 runs to 16 residues. Germline V CDR1 and CDR2: MNHEY, SMNVEV (reference sequence). Germline trimming cut 4 bases from V and 1 base from J; bases unmatched to any gene: 6. The CDR3 DNA is TGTGCCAGCAGTTCTAGGACAGGGGGCCAGTCCTACGAGCAGTACTTC. Its translation: CASSSRTGGQSYEQYF.

The chain employs TRBV11-2 and TRBJ2-7, with D hard to call. Germline V lookup: CDR1 SGHAT, CDR2 FQNNGV. V shed 1 base and J shed 2 bases, with 6 bases lying between them. This CDR3 comprises 13 residues. For the CDR3, the DNA is TGTGCCAGCAGCTTAGTTTCCCCCTACGAGCAGTACTTC. It translates to CASSLVSPYEQYF.